This T cell receptor beta chain emerged from a study of shared clonotypes between healthy human individuals (dated by TCRdb to 2018 to 2021). Concerning the study at large: A couple of women and three men aged 18 to 49 years were included in the cohort. For each donor, CD4 naive and CD4 memory were each given three plates, CD8 naive was given two plates, and CD8 memory was given one plate. To estimate repertoire size and how much clonotype sharing occurs between individuals, the study deeply sequenced the blood TCR repertoires of five healthy adults. To increase sequencing depth and limit assay-specific biases, different laboratories used diverse techniques to prepare libraries and sequence TCR repertoires. Between about 0.85 and 8.9 billion PBMCs per donor were obtained by leukapheresis. Here is what the overall study found, with its caveats: Sampling was limited to blood, and TCR repertoires in tissue likely differ from TCR repertoires in blood. The genetic and exposure-history diversity represented was limited by the small number of donors. Estimated clonotype richness was generally larger for naive than for memory subsets. Pairwise subsampling indicated that sequencing depth was expected to affect the degree of clonotype sharing among donors. Sharing across several donors was observed for around 5% of naive CD4, 3.5% of naive CD8, roughly 2.3% of memory CD4, and about 0.4% of memory CD8 clonotypes. Compared with non-shared clonotypes, clonotypes shared by all four sorted-subset donors had higher generation probabilities. Incomplete sequencing was indicated by rarefaction of sorted-subset datasets, despite the large sequencing depth.

Donors were healthy HIV-negative adults with no recently reported acute infections or vaccinations. Every donor was a Caucasian adult living in Nashville, Tennessee, USA. CD4+ T cells were enriched by magnetic negative selection; naive cells were then positively selected on CD45RA, and the negative fraction formed the memory subset. Blood was collected by leukapheresis, and PBMCs were isolated by Ficoll-Histopaque density gradient centrifugation and then cryopreserved in liquid nitrogen vapor phase. Analytical flow cytometry was used to check the purity and quantity of every magnetically sorted T cell population. From each sorted fraction, genomic DNA was isolated and quantified by UV absorbance on a Nanodrop 2000c. The CDR3, from cysteine to phenylalanine, totals 15 residues. Solely the CDR3 DNA is kept, with 45 bases framed from the first base. Taken from the germline V gene, the CDR1 and CDR2 loops are KGHSH and LQKENI. V lost 3 bases and J lost 1 base; the stretch between them is 9 bases long.

Using the deep immunoSEQ assay, TCR CDR3 regions were amplified from genomic DNA by multiplex PCR. For each cell subset, the extracted genomic DNA was distributed evenly across all wells of several immunoSEQ 96-well plates, and each plate served as one replicate. For sorted subsets, roughly 200 ng genomic DNA, equal to about 30,000 T cell genomes, was loaded into each replicate PCR. Purified libraries were quantified with a Qubit 3.0 fluorometer, sized on a Bioanalyzer 2100, and re-quantified with the KAPA Library Quantification kit. Every immunoSEQ 96-well plate was sequenced on a dedicated single-read 150-cycle Illumina NextSeq 550 flow cell. The authors' pipeline ran thus. Because only junctional sequences without quality scores were contained in the immunoSEQ output, filtering matching that applied to full-length reads could not be performed. To assign V/J genes and CDR3, sequences were annotated using PyIR, a Python wrapper for IgBLAST v1.9, with IMGT germline references. Reads with weak V/J assignments (E-value above 1e-6), missing CDR3, stop codons, out-of-frame junctions, or ambiguous translated residues were removed. V3J clonotypes were defined as sequences sharing an identical inferred V gene, J gene, and CDR3 amino acid sequence. Percentage overlap between repertoires was computed as shared unique clonotypes divided by the size of the smaller repertoire. Richness of each repertoire was evaluated using RTK rarefaction, the Chao1 estimator, and Recon v2.1 estimates of unobserved clonotypes. OLGA was used to compute generation probabilities for all TCRbeta clonotypes that the gDNA method yielded from a few donors. Not all clones reach the TCRdb copy of this immuneACCESS table, which keeps in-frame sequences only. Checked studies attribute under half of the gap to unresolved V genes and leave the rest unexplained. V, J and clone size are taken as reported in that table, and D and trimming were inferred from the DNA itself. For this sample there are 500,000 or so clones; about 96% appear just once. Of the sample, about 0.059% is held by the ten largest clones.

A word on this clone: What antigen it recognizes has not been identified. No base quality information exists; no much larger clone differs at one position.

The sample consisted of naive CD4+ T cells sorted from blood. In the paper's terms, the cell subset or site label means: CD45RA+ positively selected. The receptor's source is a woman aged 25-40 years in good health. The sequence is built from TRBV18 and TRBJ2-2; the D gene cannot be resolved beyond TRBD1 or TRBD2, each matching 5 bases. For the CDR3, the sequence is CASSPGPLNTGELFF. The nucleotides read TGTGCCAGCTCACCGGGACCGCTGAACACCGGGGAGCTGTTTTTT.